This entry concerns a single T cell receptor (beta chain). Its target antigen remains unknown. Within one base of it there is no much larger clone, and no base qualities were kept. This record comes from a study of OX40 agonist ivuxolimab in advanced cancers. Broadly, across the study: Ivuxolimab was a fully human IgG2 agonistic monoclonal antibody targeting the costimulatory receptor OX40 (CD134). Intravenous ivuxolimab was administered to patients every 2 weeks at six dose levels: 0.01, 0.1, 0.3, 1.5, 3 and 10 mg/kg. Of the roughly 50 dose-escalation patients, hepatocellular carcinoma was present in around 19, melanoma in approximately 15, renal cell carcinoma in 9 and head and neck cancer in 9. The dose-escalation cohort was 80% to 90% male with a mean age of about 54 years, ranging from roughly 20 to 80. Prior anti-PD-1, anti-PD-L1 or anti-CTLA-4 therapy was permitted, and checkpoint inhibitors had been received by less than 45% of dose-escalation patients. Partial responses occurred in three dose-escalation patients, of whom one had hepatocellular carcinoma and two had cutaneous melanoma. Peripheral TCRbeta sequencing was intended to test whether TCR sequence diversity was altered and clonal T-cell expansion was caused by ivuxolimab. The monotherapy dose-escalation portion (N of about 50 patients) of the phase I ivuxolimab trial is reported in the paper. Beyond this particular receptor, the publication reports: Low levels of normalized T-cell clonal expansion were also seen in some nonresponding patients. After ivuxolimab, expanded clones were on average more numerous among CD8+ T cells than among CD4+ T cells. Antigen specificity was not determined for the clonally expanded peripheral T cells. Partial responders in the 0.1-3.0 mg/kg groups had among the lowest normalized peripheral clonal expansion, especially among CD8+ T cells. Clonal expansion of both CD4+ and CD8+ blood T cells was observed from baseline to week 6 at doses 0.1 to 3.0 mg/kg.

The trial excluded patients who had a history of autoimmune disease or were on systemic immunosuppression. In every dose cohort, peripheral blood was drawn for TCR sequencing at baseline, cycle 4 day 1, and cycle 7 day 1. Samples were obtained from an open-label, multicenter, first-in-human phase I dose-escalation trial of ivuxolimab. Adults with locally advanced or metastatic melanoma, renal cell, hepatocellular, or head and neck squamous cell carcinoma were enrolled in the trial. CD4+ and CD8+ T cells were sorted separately from peripheral blood before TCR sequencing. Genomic DNA was extracted from sorted cells for sequencing of the TCRbeta CDR3 region. The immunoSEQ Assay was used for sequencing of TCRbeta CDR3 regions. Drawn from immuneACCESS, this table holds only the in-frame rearrangements with V and J called that TCRdb kept. Clones are partly lost; checked studies trace under half to an unresolved V gene and leave the rest unexplained. This sample comprises over 40,000 clones, just under 85% of them detected only once. The biggest ten clones account for under 3.5% of the sample.

The germline V gene yields SNHLY for CDR1 and FYNNEI for CDR2. The CDR3 numbers 14 residues from cysteine through phenylalanine. Only CDR3 DNA is held: 42 bases, read in frame from base 1. V is pared back by 6 bases and J by 5 bases, with 13 bases lying between the germline termini. Recombination connected TRBV2 to TRBJ2-2, and possibly TRBD1, on 6 matching bases. This TCR was sampled from an adult with an advanced solid tumor such as melanoma, head and neck, liver or kidney cancer. Source: CD4+ or CD8+ T cells sorted from blood, taken in a trial of the OX40 agonist ivuxolimab. In nucleotide form, the sequence is TGTGCCAGCAGGCACAGGGATGGTACCGGGGAGCTGTTTTTT. This codes for CASRHRDGTGELFF.